A selection of T cell receptor beta chains follows, all from one sample in a study of T cells after yellow fever vaccination. TCRdb re-called the 5' RACE reads through MiXCR, storing one row per CDR3 protein. Here the sample spans 550,000 or so distinct CDR3 sequences, about a fifth being singletons. This specimen consisted of PBMCs, obtained 15 days after the yellow fever booster vaccination. The source is a man aged 25 to 40 who received the YFV17D yellow fever vaccine. Both conserved end residues are part of each CDR3. D genes are given only for firm matches. Expanded clones get a size class; other rows say once, few or many, or leave the size out.

TGTGCCAGCAGTTACGGAGGGGGCGCCGTGTACGAGCAGTACTTC,CASSYGGGAVYEQYF,TRBJ2-7,-,TRBV6-5,few
TGTGCCAGCAGCTCCGTGGACAGGGGAGCCTACGAGCAGTACTTC,CASSSVDRGAYEQYF,TRBJ2-7,TRBD1,TRBV7-9,-
TGCAGTGCCATACAGAGGGCGGTCTACGAGCAGTACTTC,CSAIQRAVYEQYF,TRBJ2-7,-,TRBV20-1,-
TGTGCCAGCTCACCGAGGGCAGACGTAGCGAACACTGAAGCTTTCTTT,CASSPRADVANTEAFF,TRBJ1-1,-,TRBV18,once
TGCAGCGCGCTGACCCCATGGAACGAGCAGTACTTC,CSALTPWNEQYF,TRBJ2-7,-,TRBV29-1,-
TGTGCCACCAACAGGGGGATCCAAGAGACCCAGTACTTC,CATNRGIQETQYF,TRBJ2-5,TRBD1,TRBV2,few
TGTGCCAGCAGCGACCCGGACAGCTCCTACGAGCAGTACTTC,CASSDPDSSYEQYF,TRBJ2-7,-,TRBV7-2,many
TGCGCCAGCAGCTTGTTCGACGTCCCGACCGGGGAGCTGTTTTTT,CASSLFDVPTGELFF,TRBJ2-2,-,TRBV5-1,-
TGTGCCAGCAGCTTAGACGTTAGCACAGGGTGGTACTATGGCTACACCTTC,CASSLDVSTGWYYGYTF,TRBJ1-2,-,TRBV7-8,-
TGCGCCAGCAGCACGGGAGACCAAGAGACCCAGTACTTC,CASSTGDQETQYF,TRBJ2-5,-,TRBV5-1,few
TGCAGTGCCAAGGGACAGGCCTCGGGGGATACGCAGTATTTT,CSAKGQASGDTQYF,TRBJ2-3,TRBD1,TRBV20-1,once
TGCGCCAGCAGCTTATCGGGACTAGCTCCCAATGAGCAGTTCTTC,CASSLSGLAPNEQFF,TRBJ2-1,TRBD2,TRBV5-1,-
TGTGCCAGCAGTGAAATTGGCGGCGAGGGAAACACTGAAGCTTTCTTT,CASSEIGGEGNTEAFF,TRBJ1-1,-,TRBV2,few
TGCAGTGCTAGACCCTACAATGAGCAGTTCTTC,CSARPYNEQFF,TRBJ2-1,-,TRBV20-1,few
TGTGCTCCGCGGGAGGGTAATGAGCAGTTCTTC,CAPREGNEQFF,TRBJ2-1,TRBD2,TRBV15,-
TGTGCCAGCAGCATCGGGACCTACAATGAGCAGTTCTTC,CASSIGTYNEQFF,TRBJ2-1,-,TRBV7-2,few
TGTGCCTGGAGTGTACGTGGATTGCAGTACTTC,CAWSVRGLQYF,TRBJ2-7,-,TRBV30,-
TGTGCCAGCAGCGGACAGTTCGATGAGCAGTTCTTC,CASSGQFDEQFF,TRBJ2-1,-,TRBV6-2/TRBV6-3,few
TGTGCCAGCAGCCACACCGGCGGACGGATACAAGAGACCCAGTACTTC,CASSHTGGRIQETQYF,TRBJ2-5,-,TRBV6-2/TRBV6-3,few
TGTGCCAGCTCGACAGGGTACAGGGAGACCCAGTACTTC,CASSTGYRETQYF,TRBJ2-5,TRBD1,TRBV18,few
TGTGCCAGCAGCTTAGGGGGACTAGATCTAGATGAGCAGTTCTTC,CASSLGGLDLDEQFF,TRBJ2-1,TRBD2,TRBV11-2,-
TGCAGTGCTAGGGGACTAGCTAGCCTCCCTACTTCCTACGAGCAGTACTTC,CSARGLASLPTSYEQYF,TRBJ2-7,TRBD2,TRBV20-1,few
TGTGCCAGCACCCCCCGTCGCACAGATACGCAGTATTTT,CASTPRRTDTQYF,TRBJ2-3,-,TRBV12-3/TRBV12-4,few
TGTGCCATCAGTGAGGGGACAGGGTTTGCAGATACGCAGTATTTT,CAISEGTGFADTQYF,TRBJ2-3,TRBD1,TRBV10-3,-
TGTGCCAGCAGTACCCCCCCAGATACGCAGTATTTT,CASSTPPDTQYF,TRBJ2-3,-,TRBV6-5,-
TGTGCCACATCAGGGGGGCAACAGACCCAGTACTTC,CATSGGQQTQYF,TRBJ2-5,-,TRBV5-5,few
TGTGCCAGCAGTTTTTCCCTCCTGGTGGGTGATGAGCAGTTCTTC,CASSFSLLVGDEQFF,TRBJ2-1,-,TRBV12-3/TRBV12-4,-
TGTGCCAGCAGCTTAGGTCCGGATTATGGCTACACCTTC,CASSLGPDYGYTF,TRBJ1-2,-,TRBV7-2,-
TGTGCCACCCGGGGCAGGGATAATTCACCCCTCCACTTT,CATRGRDNSPLHF,TRBJ1-6,-,TRBV10-3,few
TGTGCCAGCAGTTTTGTGACTAGCGGGAGGGGGGCCTACAATGAGCAGTTCTTC,CASSFVTSGRGAYNEQFF,TRBJ2-1,TRBD2,TRBV12-3/TRBV12-4,-
TGTGCCAGTAGTATCCAGCCCCCGGGACTAGCGGTTAGGGGCGAGCAGTTCTTC,CASSIQPPGLAVRGEQFF,TRBJ2-1,TRBD2,TRBV19,few
TGTGCCAGCAGCTTGCTGGGACTAGTGGCGGACGAGCAGTACTTC,CASSLLGLVADEQYF,TRBJ2-7,TRBD2,TRBV7-2,once
TGTGCCATCAGAGCGGGAGCATACTCTGGGGCCAACGTCCTGACTTTC,CAIRAGAYSGANVLTF,TRBJ2-6,TRBD2,TRBV10-3,-
TGTGCCAGCAGCCAATTTAAGACTAGCGGGAGTCTCAATGAGCAGTTCTTC,CASSQFKTSGSLNEQFF,TRBJ2-1,TRBD2,TRBV14,few
TGTGCCAGCAGCGTATACGGCGGGAGGGTCAATGAGCAGTTCTTC,CASSVYGGRVNEQFF,TRBJ2-1,TRBD2,TRBV9,many
TGTGCCAGCAGTTTAGCCGGGACCGGTGGGACCTACGAGCAGTACTTC,CASSLAGTGGTYEQYF,TRBJ2-7,-,TRBV27,-
TGTGCCAGCAGCCCGGACAGCGTCTACTCTGGGGCCAACGTCCTGACTTTC,CASSPDSVYSGANVLTF,TRBJ2-6,-,TRBV7-9,-
TGTGCCAGCAGCCAAGCGAGCAGGGACTATGGCTACACCTTC,CASSQASRDYGYTF,TRBJ1-2,-,TRBV3-1,-
TGTGCCAGCAGCTTCGGACAGGGCCAGACCCAGTACTTC,CASSFGQGQTQYF,TRBJ2-5,TRBD1,TRBV13,-
TGTGCCAGCTCACCATTGTGGGACCAGACCTACAATGAGCAGTTCTTC,CASSPLWDQTYNEQFF,TRBJ2-1,-,TRBV18,-
TGCAGTGCTAGCCTAGGGGCGGCGATTCCGGTCCCGGAGTATTTT,CSASLGAAIPVPEYF,TRBJ1-3,-,TRBV20-1,-
TGTGCCAGCAGTTTCTCCGGCAAAACCTACGAGCAGTACTTC,CASSFSGKTYEQYF,TRBJ2-7,-,TRBV12-3/TRBV12-4,-
TGTGCCAGCAGCTTAGAAACAGGGGGTCTCGATACGCAGTATTTT,CASSLETGGLDTQYF,TRBJ2-3,TRBD1,TRBV13,few
TGTGCCAGCAGTTCCTTGGGAACAGGGCCAGGAGATACGCAGTATTTT,CASSSLGTGPGDTQYF,TRBJ2-3,-,TRBV6-5,-
TGTGCCAGCAGACGACAGGTTTCGTGGGAGGAGACCCAGTACTTC,CASRRQVSWEETQYF,TRBJ2-5,-,TRBV27,few
TGCAGCGTTGAGGGCGCAGACTACGAGCAGTACTTC,CSVEGADYEQYF,TRBJ2-7,-,TRBV29-1,-
TGTGCCAGCAGCGGAGGACAGGGGAGGTCACCCCTCCACTTT,CASSGGQGRSPLHF,TRBJ1-6,TRBD1,TRBV9,-
TGTGCCAGCAGTTTAATGGGACAGGGAGTCCCCCTCCACTTT,CASSLMGQGVPLHF,TRBJ1-6,TRBD1,TRBV12-3/TRBV12-4,few
TGTGCCAGCAGTTTTCCGGTGGCTGGGGCCAACGTCCTGACTTTC,CASSFPVAGANVLTF,TRBJ2-6,-,TRBV12-3/TRBV12-4,few
TGTGCCAGCAGCCTCCTGGGGGCGGGGGTGGATGAGCAGTACTTC,CASSLLGAGVDEQYF,TRBJ2-7,-,TRBV7-2,many
TGCGCCAGCAGCATATCTCCCCGGGGGGTTGGCACAGATACGCAGTATTTT,CASSISPRGVGTDTQYF,TRBJ2-3,TRBD2,TRBV5-1,-